This T cell receptor beta chain was observed in a study of human T cells and chemical hapten exposure. Regarding the study as a whole: Alopecia affecting every donor means their immune response may not match healthy people's.

Via MiXCR, TCRdb re-called the RACE reads, giving one row per CDR3 protein. The sample has under 90,000 distinct CDR3 sequences, over 6.5% seen once; the top ten hold about 3%. This clonotype was counted between two and nine times. Its cognate antigen is unknown. Time point denoted: patch test 2, 6 weeks after DPC sensitization. Documented treatment: therapeutic diphenylcyclopropenone sensitization with weekly scalp DPC. Researchers extracted total RNA from unfractionated whole blood. The V gene lost 0 bases and the J gene lost 0 bases, with 10 bases spanning the gap. The germline V gene has CDR1 MGHRA and CDR2 YSYEKL. The CDR3 is made up of 16 amino acids.

V is TRBV4-1 and J is TRBJ2-3; a weak D match, TRBD2 (5 bases). This sample comprised whole blood, obtained in connection with sensitization to the hapten diphenylcyclopropenone (DPC). This TCR came from a woman between 45 and 60 years old with alopecia areata. Some clones in this sample may be carry-over from other donors' samples. The CDR3 DNA reads TGCGCCAGCAGCCAAGATCGAGGGTACAGCACAGATACGCAGTATTTT. It encodes CASSQDRGYSTDTQYF.